Following are 7 T cell receptor beta chains from one sample sequenced in a study of cytomegalovirus exposure and HLA in healthy donors. The PCR had 60 Vbeta and 13 Jbeta primers. Only in-frame clones appear in the TCRdb table, and some are missing; sequencing was by immunoSEQ multiplex PCR. The profile shows some 150,000 clones, 79% of them singletons. Sample: PBMCs. Every receptor here comes from a human donor in good health.

This clone was detected only a few times. CDR3 amino acids: CASSLAAGAQETQYF. The DNA for the CDR3 is TGCGCCAGCAGCTTGGCCGCAGGGGCCCAAGAGACCCAGTACTTC. The gene calls are TRBV5-1 and TRBJ2-5, with D perhaps matching TRBD1 (6 bases). Trimming stripped 0 bases from V and 1 base from J, with 10 bases between. This CDR3 has 15 residues. Germline CDR1 SGHRS, CDR2 YFSETQ.

The CDR3 DNA reads TGTGCCAGTAGTACGGGTGTATCTGGAAACACCATATATTTT. It codes for CASSTGVSGNTIYF. The chain recombines TRBV19 with TRBJ1-3, with D unclear. Trimming cost V 4 bases and J 1 base, with 8 bases left between them. The CDR3 length is 14 residues. Germline V gene sequence: CDR1 LNHDA, CDR2 SQIVND (reference sequence).

This clone was recorded only once. The J gene is TRBJ1-3, the V gene TRBV18; TRBD1 aligns across 8 bases. The CDR3 extends over 16 amino acids. CDR1 and CDR2 (germline): KGHSH, LQKENI. The V gene end was trimmed by 3 bases and the J gene end by 2 bases; junction bases not matched to a gene: 6. CDR3 DNA: TGTGCCAGCTCACCGGGGCAGGGGGCCGCTGGAAACACCATATATTTT. This codes for CASSPGQGAAGNTIYF.

The rearrangement links TRBV7-9 to TRBJ1-1, with D possibly matching TRBD1 (5 bases). The V gene lost 1 base and the J gene lost 0 bases, with 6 bases spanning the gap. The germline V gene encodes CDR1 SEHNR and CDR2 FQNEAQ (reference sequence). The CDR3 runs 14 residues. The CDR3 sequence: CASSLVGVNTEAFF. The CDR3 DNA sequence: TGTGCCAGCAGCTTAGTAGGGGTGAACACTGAAGCTTTCTTT.

J is TRBJ1-6 and V is TRBV28, with D perhaps matching TRBD1 (5 bases). The V gene's germline CDR1 is MDHEN and CDR2 SYDVKM. V was cut by 4 bases and J by 4 bases, with 8 bases left in between. The CDR3 sequence is 14 residues long. This CDR3 reads CASSSTAYNSPLHF. For the CDR3, the DNA is TGTGCCAGCAGTTCGACAGCTTATAATTCACCCCTCCACTTT.

The chain joins TRBV7-9 to TRBJ2-5; D unresolved. Germline V lookup: CDR1 SEHNR, CDR2 FQNEAQ (reference sequence). The CDR3 length is 11 residues. The V gene lost 5 bases and the J gene lost 4 bases, with 5 bases spanning the gap. The CDR3 DNA reads as TGTGCCAGCAGCCGGTTAGAGACCCAGTACTTC. Its translation: CASSRLETQYF.

This clone was observed a few times. The chain combines TRBV13 with TRBJ1-3, with 12 positions matching TRBD1. CDR1 and CDR2 from the germline V gene are PRHDT and FYEKMQ (reference sequence). V shed 5 bases, J shed 1 base, and the junction held 3 bases outside the gene matches. The CDR3 totals 16 residues. The chain's CDR3 is CASSPGQGASGNTIYF. The CDR3 DNA sequence: TGTGCCAGCAGCCCGGGACAGGGGGCTTCTGGAAACACCATATATTTT.